Below are 6 T cell receptor beta chains sequenced from a single sample in a study of cytomegalovirus exposure and HLA in healthy donors. Amplification used 60 Vbeta primers and 13 Jbeta primers. Some clones are missing from TCRdb's copy, which holds only in-frame ones; the method was immunoSEQ multiplex PCR. The sample includes 180,000 or so clones, 70% to 80% of them seen just once. The sequenced sample was PBMCs. The receptors were gathered from a male donor in good health and CMV-seronegative.

Worth noting for this clone: Other DNA sequences in the same sample also yield this CDR3. This chain joins TRBV28 and TRBJ1-5; no clear D. Between the trimmed V and J ends, which lost 1 base and 6 bases, there was a span of 13 bases. Per germline, CDR1 MDHEN and CDR2 SYDVKM. The CDR3 loop spans 15 amino acids. CDR3 sequence reads: CASSLFGEGAQPQHF. The CDR3 region has the DNA TGTGCCAGCAGTTTATTCGGGGAAGGTGCTCAGCCCCAGCATTTT.

V gene TRBV5-1 combines with J gene TRBJ1-6; D is possibly TRBD1 (5 bases). Trimming shortened V by 0 bases and J by 6 bases, and 7 bases separated the two germline ends. This CDR3 comprises 14 residues. The germline CDR1 and CDR2 sequences are SGHRS and YFSETQ. The CDR3 DNA reads as TGCGCCAGCAGCTTGGGACAGTTTAATTCACCCCTCCACTTT. It codes for CASSLGQFNSPLHF.

This clone was recorded once. The chain joins TRBV6-6 to TRBJ2-1, with 10 bases matching TRBD2. The germline V gene has CDR1 MNHNY and CDR2 SVGAGI (reference sequence). This CDR3 has 16 amino acids. V shed 5 bases and J 4 bases; nucleotides not matched to a gene: 8. The CDR3 bases are TGTGCCAGCAGTACCCCCACTAGCGGGGCATACAATGAGCAGTTCTTC. Translated: CASSTPTSGAYNEQFF.

The chain is built from TRBV6-5 and TRBJ1-3, with D unclear. V was clipped by 6 bases and J by 0 bases, with 12 bases between them. There are 15 residues in the CDR3. CDR1 is MNHEY and CDR2 is SVGAGI in the germline V gene. The CDR3 sequence: CASSPLGRSGNTIYF. The DNA of the CDR3 is TGTGCCAGCAGCCCACTGGGCCGCTCTGGAAACACCATATATTTT.

CDR3 region: CASSYSGAGGPETQYF. Written as DNA, the CDR3 is TGTGCCAGCAGTTACTCGGGGGCGGGAGGGCCTGAGACCCAGTACTTC. The chain uses TRBV6-5 and TRBJ2-5, with 9 bases matching TRBD2. Germline trimming cut 0 bases from V and 5 bases from J; bases unmatched to any gene: 7. This CDR3 has 16 residues. Germline-derived CDR1 and CDR2 are MNHEY and SVGAGI.

The chain carries TRBV6-5 and TRBJ1-5; the D is unclear. Germline V gene lookup returns CDR1 MNHEY and CDR2 SVGAGI. The CDR3 totals 15 residues. V was cut by 0 bases and J by 7 bases, with 13 bases left in between. CDR3 sequence: CASSYSPGSQQPQHF. CDR3 sequence (DNA): TGTGCCAGCAGTTACTCCCCGGGGAGTCAGCAGCCCCAGCATTTT.